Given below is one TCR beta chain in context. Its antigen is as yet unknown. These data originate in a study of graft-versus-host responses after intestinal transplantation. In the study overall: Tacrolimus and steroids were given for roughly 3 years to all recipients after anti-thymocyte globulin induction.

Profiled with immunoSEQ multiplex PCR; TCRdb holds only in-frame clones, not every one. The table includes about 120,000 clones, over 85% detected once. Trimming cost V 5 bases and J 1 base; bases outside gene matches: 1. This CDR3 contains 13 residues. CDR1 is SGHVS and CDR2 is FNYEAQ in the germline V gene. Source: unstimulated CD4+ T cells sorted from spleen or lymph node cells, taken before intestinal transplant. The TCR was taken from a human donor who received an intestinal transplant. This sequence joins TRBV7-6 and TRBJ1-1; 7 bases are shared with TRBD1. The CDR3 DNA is TGTGCCAGCAGCCGGACAGGGAACACTGAAGCTTTCTTT. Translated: CASSRTGNTEAFF.